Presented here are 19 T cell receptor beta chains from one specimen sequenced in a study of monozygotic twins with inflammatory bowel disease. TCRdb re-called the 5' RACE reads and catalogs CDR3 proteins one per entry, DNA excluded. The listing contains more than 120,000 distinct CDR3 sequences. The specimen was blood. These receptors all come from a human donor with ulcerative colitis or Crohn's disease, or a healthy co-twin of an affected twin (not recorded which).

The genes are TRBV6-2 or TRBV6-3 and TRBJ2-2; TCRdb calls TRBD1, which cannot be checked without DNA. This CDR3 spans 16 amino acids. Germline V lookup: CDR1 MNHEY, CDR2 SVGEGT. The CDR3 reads CASGPIWGRVTGELFF.

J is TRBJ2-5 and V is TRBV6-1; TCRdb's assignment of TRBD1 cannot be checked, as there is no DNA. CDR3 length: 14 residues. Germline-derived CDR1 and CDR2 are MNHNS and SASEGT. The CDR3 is CASSSGTWGGTQYF.

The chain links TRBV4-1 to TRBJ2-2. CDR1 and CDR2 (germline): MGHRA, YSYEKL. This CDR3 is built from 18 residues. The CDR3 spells CASSQGFGMTIYTGELFF.

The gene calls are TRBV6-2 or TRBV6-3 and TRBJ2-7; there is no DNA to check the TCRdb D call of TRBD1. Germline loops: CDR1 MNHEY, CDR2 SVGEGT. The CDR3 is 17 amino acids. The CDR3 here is CASSYPWSTPSNYEQYF.

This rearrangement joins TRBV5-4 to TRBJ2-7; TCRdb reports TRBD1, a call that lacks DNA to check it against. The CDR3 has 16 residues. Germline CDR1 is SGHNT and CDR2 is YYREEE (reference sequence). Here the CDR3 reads CASSRRTGSSSYEQYF.

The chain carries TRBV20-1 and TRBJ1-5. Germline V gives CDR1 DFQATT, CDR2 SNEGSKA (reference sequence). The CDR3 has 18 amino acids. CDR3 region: CSARDLESRSSWNQPQHF.

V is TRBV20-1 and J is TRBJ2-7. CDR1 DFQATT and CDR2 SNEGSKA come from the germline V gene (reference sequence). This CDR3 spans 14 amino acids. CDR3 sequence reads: CSARDWTGSYEQYF.

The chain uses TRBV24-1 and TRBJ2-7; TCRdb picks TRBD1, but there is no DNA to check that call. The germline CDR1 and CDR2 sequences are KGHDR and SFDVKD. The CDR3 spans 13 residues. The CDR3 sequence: CATGAGGIYEQYF.

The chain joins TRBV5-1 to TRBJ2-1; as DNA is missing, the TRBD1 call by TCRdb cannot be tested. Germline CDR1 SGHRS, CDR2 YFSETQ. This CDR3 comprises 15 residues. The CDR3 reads CASSLGTGNYNEQFF.

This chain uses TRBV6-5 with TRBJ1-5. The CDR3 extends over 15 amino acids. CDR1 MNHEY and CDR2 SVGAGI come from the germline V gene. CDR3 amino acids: CASSYSSNPNQPQHF.

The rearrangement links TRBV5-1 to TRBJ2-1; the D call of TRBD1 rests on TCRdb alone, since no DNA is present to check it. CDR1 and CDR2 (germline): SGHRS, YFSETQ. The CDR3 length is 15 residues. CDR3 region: CASSRGTGGFNEQFF.

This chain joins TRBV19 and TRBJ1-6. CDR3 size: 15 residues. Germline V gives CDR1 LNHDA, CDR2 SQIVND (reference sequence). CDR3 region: CATMPGRTYNSPLHF. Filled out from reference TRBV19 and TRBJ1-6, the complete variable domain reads DGGITQSPKYLFRKEGQNVTLSCEQNLNHDAMYWYRQDPGQGLRLIYYSQIVNDFQKGDIAEGYSVSREKKESFPLTVTSAQKNPTAFYLCATMPGRTYNSPLHFGNGTRLTVT.

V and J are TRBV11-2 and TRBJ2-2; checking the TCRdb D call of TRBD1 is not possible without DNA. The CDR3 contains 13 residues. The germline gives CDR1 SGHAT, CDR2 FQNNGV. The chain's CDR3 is CASRRDTYGELFF.

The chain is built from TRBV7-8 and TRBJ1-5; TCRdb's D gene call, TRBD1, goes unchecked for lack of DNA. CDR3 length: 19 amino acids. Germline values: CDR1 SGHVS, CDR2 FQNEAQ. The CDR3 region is CASSLGVRSRAVFGQPQHF.

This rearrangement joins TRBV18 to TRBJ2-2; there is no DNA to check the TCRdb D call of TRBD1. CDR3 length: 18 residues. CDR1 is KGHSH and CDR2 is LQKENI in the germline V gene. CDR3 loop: CASSPLFRGQGTTGELFF.

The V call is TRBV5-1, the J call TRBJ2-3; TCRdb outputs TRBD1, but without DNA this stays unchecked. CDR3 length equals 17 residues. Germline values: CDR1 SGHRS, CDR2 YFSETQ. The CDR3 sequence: CASSLEVGQGGTDTQYF.

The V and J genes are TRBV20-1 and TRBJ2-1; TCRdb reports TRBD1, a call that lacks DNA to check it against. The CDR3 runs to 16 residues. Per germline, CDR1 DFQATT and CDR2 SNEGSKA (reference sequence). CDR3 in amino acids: CSAREAPGQRYNEQFF.

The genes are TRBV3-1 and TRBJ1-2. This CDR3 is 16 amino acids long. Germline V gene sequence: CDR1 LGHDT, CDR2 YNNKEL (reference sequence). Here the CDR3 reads CASSSSAGALGYGYTF.

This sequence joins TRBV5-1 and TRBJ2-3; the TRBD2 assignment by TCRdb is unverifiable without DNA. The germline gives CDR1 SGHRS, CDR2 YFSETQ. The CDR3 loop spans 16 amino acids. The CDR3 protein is CASSRPIGGGADTQYF.